Below are 29 T cell receptor beta chains sequenced from a single sample in a study of fetal regulatory T cell absence and autoimmunity. Measured with immunoSEQ multiplex PCR; TCRdb has only the in-frame clones, and not every one. The table has around 100,000 clones, 55% to 75% seen once. The sample comprised pancreas tissue. These receptor sequences come from a male donor with IPEX syndrome.

The chain combines TRBV30 with TRBJ2-1; D ambiguous. This CDR3 spans 10 amino acids. V was clipped by 6 bases and J by 6 bases, with 6 bases between them. The germline V gene encodes CDR1 GTSNPN and CDR2 SVGIG (reference sequence). The CDR3 here is CACQINEQFF. CDR3 in DNA: TGTGCCTGTCAGATCAATGAGCAGTTCTTC.

The rearrangement joins TRBV6-1 to TRBJ2-1; D is uncertain. V was shortened by 3 bases and J by 6 bases, with 12 bases between the two germline ends. Looked up from germline, CDR1 is MNHNS and CDR2 is SASEGT. The CDR3 contains 14 residues. DNA of the CDR3: TGTGCCAGCAGTGATGAACAATTTTGCAATGAGCAGTTCTTC. Its translation is CASSDEQFCNEQFF.

In its sample, this clone was seen a few times. The genes are TRBV5-1 and TRBJ1-1; D unclear. Germline V gene lookup returns CDR1 SGHRS and CDR2 YFSETQ. With 0 bases removed from V and 0 bases from J, the gap between germline ends came to 3 bases. CDR3 length: 13 amino acids. The CDR3: CASSLGVNTEAFF. As DNA, the CDR3 is TGCGCCAGCAGCTTGGGGGTGAACACTGAAGCTTTCTTT. Full variable domain (rest looked up from reference TRBV5-1 and TRBJ1-1): KAGVTQTPRYLIKTRGQQVTLSCSPISGHRSVSWYQQTPGQGLQFLFEYFSETQRNKGNFPGRFSGRQFSNSRSEMNVSTLELGDSALYLCASSLGVNTEAFFGQGTRLTVV.

The rearrangement uses TRBV5-1 and TRBJ2-3; TRBD1 or TRBD2 may be the D gene (5 bases each). The germline V gene encodes CDR1 SGHRS and CDR2 YFSETQ. The CDR3 consists of 15 residues. The germline V and J ends were trimmed by 1 base and 0 bases, with 9 bases remaining between them. CDR3 in amino acids: CASSLRDLSTDTQYF. The CDR3 DNA reads as TGCGCCAGCAGCTTGAGGGACCTAAGCACAGATACGCAGTATTTT.

The V call is TRBV5-1, the J call TRBJ1-2, with no clear D. Germline V gene sequence: CDR1 SGHRS, CDR2 YFSETQ. Trimming stripped 0 bases from V and 2 bases from J, with 8 bases between. This CDR3 is built from 14 residues. This CDR3 is CASSLAPANYGYTF. CDR3 nucleotides: TGCGCCAGCAGCTTGGCGCCAGCCAACTATGGCTACACCTTC.

This clone was seen a few times. V gene TRBV27 combines with J gene TRBJ1-2; D perhaps matches TRBD1 (6 bases). Germline V gene lookup returns CDR1 MNHEY and CDR2 SMNVEV (reference sequence). V gave up 2 bases and J gave up 6 bases, with 13 bases separating them. This CDR3 is 14 amino acids long. CDR3 sequence: CASSLTGQGNGYTF. The CDR3 nucleotides read TGTGCCAGCAGTTTAACGGGGCAGGGGAATGGCTACACCTTC.

The chain carries TRBV5-1 and TRBJ2-7, with TRBD2 as a possible D gene (6 bases). The germline V gene has CDR1 SGHRS and CDR2 YFSETQ. The CDR3 covers 15 residues. Trimming took 2 bases from V and 0 from J, leaving 12 bases between them. The CDR3 region has the DNA TGCGCCAGCAGCTTAAGCGGGTTTATCTCCTACGAGCAGTACTTC. Translation: CASSLSGFISYEQYF.

The chain carries TRBV7-9 and TRBJ2-5; 8 nucleotides agree with TRBD2. The CDR3 is 15 amino acids. With V trimmed by 5 bases and J by 5 bases, 10 bases remained unmatched. Germline values: CDR1 SEHNR, CDR2 FQNEAQ (reference sequence). The CDR3 coding sequence is TGTGCCAGCAGCCTAACAGCGGGAGTTCGGGAGACCCAGTACTTC. It translates to CASSLTAGVRETQYF.

The chain has TRBV7-9 and TRBJ2-7; a weak D match, TRBD2 (6 bases). CDR3 length: 14 amino acids. The V gene's germline CDR1 is SEHNR and CDR2 FQNEAQ (reference sequence). The V end lost 7 bases, the J end lost 0 bases, and 13 bases lay between the germline ends. The CDR3 DNA reads TGTGCCAGCACCCGACTAGGGAGCTCCTACGAGCAGTACTTC. This sequence encodes CASTRLGSSYEQYF.

The rearrangement uses TRBV9 and TRBJ1-1; 10 nucleotides agree with TRBD1. The V gene's germline CDR1 is SGDLS and CDR2 YYNGEE. V was clipped by 4 bases and J by 0 bases; unmatched bases: 9. The CDR3 runs to 17 residues. The CDR3 DNA is TGTGCCAGCAGCCGACGGGACAGGGGCTGGTTGAACACTGAAGCTTTCTTT. Residues: CASSRRDRGWLNTEAFF.

The chain recombines TRBV7-2 with TRBJ1-1, with 11 bases fitting TRBD1. Trimming took 2 bases from V and 0 from J; bases not matched to a gene: 5. CDR1 and CDR2 from the germline V gene are SGHTA and FQGNSA. The CDR3 is 17 residues long. CDR3 DNA sequence: TGTGCCAGCAGCTTATGGGACAGGGGGATTCTGAACACTGAAGCTTTCTTT. Residues: CASSLWDRGILNTEAFF.

The rearrangement links TRBV14 to TRBJ2-1; D perhaps matches TRBD1 (6 bases). Germline V lookup: CDR1 SGHDN, CDR2 FVKESK. The CDR3 consists of 14 residues. V was shortened by 3 bases and J by 0 bases, with 6 bases between the two germline ends. CDR3: CASSQDSSYNEQFF. The CDR3 coding sequence is TGTGCCAGCAGCCAGGACAGCTCCTACAATGAGCAGTTCTTC. Supplemented by reference TRBV14 and TRBJ2-1, the full variable domain reads EAGVTQFPSHSVIEKGQTVTLRCDPISGHDNLYWYRRVMGKEIKFLLHFVKESKQDESGMPNNRFLAERTGGTYSTLKVQPAELEDSGVYFCASSQDSSYNEQFFGPGTRLTVL.

This clone showed up just a few times. V is TRBV29-1 and J is TRBJ1-2; 8 bases align to TRBD1. Trimming removed 4 bases from V and 2 bases from J; junction bases left unmatched: 0. Germline CDR1 is SQVTM and CDR2 is ANQGSEA. CDR3 length: 12 residues. In DNA, the CDR3 is TGCAGCGTTGGACAGGGGAACTATGGCTACACCTTC. Translated: CSVGQGNYGYTF. The entire variable domain, with the rest obtained from reference TRBV29-1 and TRBJ1-2, is as follows: SAVISQKPSRDICQRGTSLTIQCQVDSQVTMMFWYRQQPGQSLTLIATANQGSEATYESGFVIDKFPISRPNLTFSTLTVSNMSPEDSSIYLCSVGQGNYGYTFGSGTRLTVV.

As regards this clone: Compared with germline, one end of the junction differs, possibly owing to a read error. The chain links TRBV7-7 to TRBJ2-3, with no clear D. From germline, CDR1 is SSHAT and CDR2 FNYEAQ (reference sequence). The CDR3 contains 15 residues. The CDR3 DNA is TGTGCTAGCAGCCGAACCCCGACGAGCACAGATACGCAGTATTTT. This encodes CASSRTPTSTDTQYF.

The chain uses TRBV10-3 and TRBJ2-7; 11 bases map to TRBD2. J was trimmed by 2 bases and V by 3 bases; bases with no gene match: 9. The CDR3 loop spans 17 amino acids. CDR1 and CDR2 from the germline V gene are ENHRY and SYGVKD. This chain's CDR3 is CAISDGLAGGKTYEQYF. DNA of the CDR3: TGTGCCATCAGTGACGGGCTAGCGGGGGGAAAGACCTACGAGCAGTACTTC.

This clone was found a few times. This sequence joins TRBV7-5 and TRBJ1-1; the table's D call, TRBD1, has no DNA check behind it. TRBV7-5 corresponds to a pseudogene. The CDR3 is made up of 13 amino acids. CDR3 residues: CVRSLDRDTEAFF. The CDR3 DNA reads as TGTGTCAGAAGCTTAGACAGGGACACTGAAGCTTTCTTT.

V usage is TRBV5-4 and J usage is TRBJ2-7; 8 bases line up with TRBD1. V lost 4 bases, J lost 5 bases, and 8 bases stayed unmatched. Germline assignment: CDR1 SGHNT and CDR2 YYREEE (reference sequence). The CDR3 is 14 amino acids. CDR3: CASSPRTGWDEQYF. Written as DNA, the CDR3 is TGTGCCAGCAGCCCCCGGACAGGGTGGGACGAGCAGTACTTC.

The chain links TRBV6-5 to TRBJ1-4, with D uncertain. The CDR3 loop spans 15 amino acids. V gave up 4 bases and J gave up 5 bases, with 14 bases separating them. Germline lookup yields CDR1 MNHEY and CDR2 SVGAGI. DNA of the CDR3: TGTGCCAGCAGTTCACACACAGCTAGAAATGAAAAACTGTTTTTT. Its protein is CASSSHTARNEKLFF.

The CDR3 DNA is TGCGCCAGCAGCCAAGATTTGACGGGAATCGGTCGGCTGAACACTGAAGCTTTCTTT. As protein: CASSQDLTGIGRLNTEAFF. The chain carries TRBV4-1 and TRBJ1-1, with D unresolved. There are 19 residues in the CDR3. Germline V gene lookup returns CDR1 MGHRA and CDR2 YSYEKL. V lost 0 bases to trimming and J lost 0 bases, with 20 bases between them.

The chain uses TRBV9 and TRBJ2-7; a possible D gene is TRBD1 (6 bases). With 0 bases removed from V and 3 bases from J, the gap between germline ends came to 28 bases. Germline CDR1 is SGDLS and CDR2 is YYNGEE. The CDR3 spans 20 residues. DNA for the CDR3: TGTGCCAGCAGCGTAGCCGAAGGGGACAATAGCCGCAGGGCCCTCTACGAGCAGTACTTC. It is translated as CASSVAEGDNSRRALYEQYF.

The genes are TRBV5-1 and TRBJ1-1; no clear D. This CDR3 is built from 13 residues. Trimming shortened V by 1 base and J by 1 base, and 5 bases separated the two germline ends. Germline V gives CDR1 SGHRS, CDR2 YFSETQ. The CDR3 bases are TGCGCCAGCAGCTTGCCATCGAACACTGAAGCTTTCTTT. This codes for CASSLPSNTEAFF. Full variable domain (remainder filled in from reference TRBV5-1 and TRBJ1-1): KAGVTQTPRYLIKTRGQQVTLSCSPISGHRSVSWYQQTPGQGLQFLFEYFSETQRNKGNFPGRFSGRQFSNSRSEMNVSTLELGDSALYLCASSLPSNTEAFFGQGTRLTVV.

This chain uses TRBV7-9 with TRBJ2-1; 9 bases map to TRBD2. CDR3 length equals 16 residues. Germline values: CDR1 SEHNR, CDR2 FQNEAQ (reference sequence). J lost 7 bases, V lost 4 bases, and 11 bases had no gene match. The CDR3 is CASSSPDSGRGNEQFF. As DNA, the CDR3 is TGTGCCAGCAGCTCTCCGGATAGCGGGAGAGGGAATGAGCAGTTCTTC.

This chain links TRBV4-1 with TRBJ2-7; D gene ambiguous. Germline values: CDR1 MGHRA, CDR2 YSYEKL. V was pared by 0 bases and J by 0 bases, with 6 bases between. This CDR3 comprises 14 residues. The CDR3 DNA sequence: TGCGCCAGCAGCCAAGAAAGAAGCTCCTACGAGCAGTACTTC. It specifies CASSQERSSYEQYF.

The CDR3 loop is CASSSRGQFRYGYTF. The CDR3 DNA reads TGTGCCAGCAGCTCACGAGGACAGTTTCGCTATGGCTACACCTTC. The rearrangement links TRBV5-6 to TRBJ1-2; D perhaps matches TRBD1 (6 bases). CDR1 is SGHDT, CDR2 YYEEEE, per germline. Trimming stripped 3 bases from V and 4 bases from J, with 16 bases between. The CDR3 is 15 residues long.

The rearrangement joins TRBV30 to TRBJ2-1; TRBD2 agrees at 8 bases. The junction had 10 bases not matched to a gene; V was cut back by 1 base and J by 8 bases. The CDR3 has 15 amino acids. Germline V gene sequence: CDR1 GTSNPN, CDR2 SVGIG (reference sequence). In nucleotides, the CDR3 is TGTGCCTGGAGTGGTGAACGGGAGGGCATCTATGAGCAGTTCTTC. It codes for CAWSGEREGIYEQFF.

This clone was seen a handful of times. V gene TRBV9 combines with J gene TRBJ2-1; no definite D call. The CDR3 contains 14 residues. Germline CDR1 SGDLS, CDR2 YYNGEE. V was clipped by 0 bases and J by 0 bases, with 4 bases between them. CDR3 protein: CASSVDSSYNEQFF. DNA of the CDR3: TGTGCCAGCAGCGTAGACAGCTCCTACAATGAGCAGTTCTTC.

The V and J genes are TRBV30 and TRBJ1-2, with D unclear. Trimming pared 0 bases from V and 5 bases from J, leaving 7 bases between. The CDR3 is 12 residues long. The germline gives CDR1 GTSNPN, CDR2 SVGIG (reference sequence). In nucleotides, the CDR3 is TGTGCCTGGAGTGTAAACCTTTATGGCTACACCTTC. It translates to CAWSVNLYGYTF.

The chain links TRBV2 to TRBJ1-2, with TRBD1 as a possible D gene (6 bases). Per germline, CDR1 SNHLY and CDR2 FYNNEI. CDR3 length: 15 residues. Trimming took off 4 bases at V and 0 bases at J, with 12 bases between the two ends. CDR3 in DNA: TGTGCCAGCAGTGTGGACAGACTCACTAACTATGGCTACACCTTC. It encodes CASSVDRLTNYGYTF.

V usage is TRBV10-3 and J usage is TRBJ2-3; TRBD1 matches at 9 bases. With V trimmed by 6 bases and J by 2 bases, 6 bases remained unmatched. The CDR3 has 15 amino acids. Germline values: CDR1 ENHRY, CDR2 SYGVKD. CDR3 nucleotides: TGTGCCATCAGCCCCGGACAGGGGTACACAGATACGCAGTATTTT. It codes for CAISPGQGYTDTQYF.